The 4 T cell receptor beta chains reported below all come from one sample, sequenced in a study of a mutant IDH1 vaccine in newly diagnosed glioma. Time point here: week 11, during vaccination. Vaccine doses each comprised 300 ug of mutant IDH1 20-mer peptide, with topical imiquimod. No antigens are known for them. Only in-frame clones appear in the TCRdb table, and some are missing; sequencing was by immunoSEQ multiplex PCR. The top ten clones hold over 20% of a sample with about 30,000 clones, roughly 80% of them seen once. The input for sequencing was PBMCs, taken from a glioma patient whose treatment included an IDH1 peptide vaccine. The receptors here all came from a man aged 25-40 years with glioma.

In this sample, this clone turned up a few times. V gene TRBV19 combines with J gene TRBJ1-5; 8 bases fit TRBD1. The CDR3 covers 14 residues. Unmatched junction bases numbered 6, after V lost 4 bases and J lost 7 bases. Germline V gene sequence: CDR1 LNHDA, CDR2 SQIVND (reference sequence). The CDR3 sequence: CASSTTGAGQPQHF. The CDR3 nucleotides read TGTGCCAGTAGTACGACAGGGGCGGGGCAGCCCCAGCATTTT.

V is TRBV9 and J is TRBJ2-5, with D tentatively TRBD1 (5 bases). V gave up 5 bases and J gave up 1 base, with 12 bases separating them. This CDR3 comprises 14 residues. The germline gives CDR1 SGDLS, CDR2 YYNGEE. CDR3: CASRERQRQETQYF. In DNA, the CDR3 is TGTGCCAGCAGGGAAAGACAGCGCCAAGAGACCCAGTACTTC.

The chain employs TRBV5-1 and TRBJ1-2; D call uncertain. The V end lost 0 bases, the J end lost 5 bases, and 8 bases lay between the germline ends. Germline V gene data show CDR1 as SGHRS and CDR2 as YFSETQ. The CDR3 runs to 13 residues. The CDR3 region is CASSLASPYGYTF. The CDR3 DNA follows: TGCGCCAGCAGCTTGGCCTCCCCGTATGGCTACACCTTC.

This chain links TRBV5-1 with TRBJ2-5; 10 bases are a match to TRBD1. The junction had 8 bases not matched to a gene; V was cut back by 1 base and J by 5 bases. The CDR3 spans 16 residues. CDR1 and CDR2 from the germline V gene are SGHRS and YFSETQ. CDR3 bases: TGCGCCAGCAGCTTGACAGGACAGGGGGTCGCGGAGACCCAGTACTTC. This codes for CASSLTGQGVAETQYF.